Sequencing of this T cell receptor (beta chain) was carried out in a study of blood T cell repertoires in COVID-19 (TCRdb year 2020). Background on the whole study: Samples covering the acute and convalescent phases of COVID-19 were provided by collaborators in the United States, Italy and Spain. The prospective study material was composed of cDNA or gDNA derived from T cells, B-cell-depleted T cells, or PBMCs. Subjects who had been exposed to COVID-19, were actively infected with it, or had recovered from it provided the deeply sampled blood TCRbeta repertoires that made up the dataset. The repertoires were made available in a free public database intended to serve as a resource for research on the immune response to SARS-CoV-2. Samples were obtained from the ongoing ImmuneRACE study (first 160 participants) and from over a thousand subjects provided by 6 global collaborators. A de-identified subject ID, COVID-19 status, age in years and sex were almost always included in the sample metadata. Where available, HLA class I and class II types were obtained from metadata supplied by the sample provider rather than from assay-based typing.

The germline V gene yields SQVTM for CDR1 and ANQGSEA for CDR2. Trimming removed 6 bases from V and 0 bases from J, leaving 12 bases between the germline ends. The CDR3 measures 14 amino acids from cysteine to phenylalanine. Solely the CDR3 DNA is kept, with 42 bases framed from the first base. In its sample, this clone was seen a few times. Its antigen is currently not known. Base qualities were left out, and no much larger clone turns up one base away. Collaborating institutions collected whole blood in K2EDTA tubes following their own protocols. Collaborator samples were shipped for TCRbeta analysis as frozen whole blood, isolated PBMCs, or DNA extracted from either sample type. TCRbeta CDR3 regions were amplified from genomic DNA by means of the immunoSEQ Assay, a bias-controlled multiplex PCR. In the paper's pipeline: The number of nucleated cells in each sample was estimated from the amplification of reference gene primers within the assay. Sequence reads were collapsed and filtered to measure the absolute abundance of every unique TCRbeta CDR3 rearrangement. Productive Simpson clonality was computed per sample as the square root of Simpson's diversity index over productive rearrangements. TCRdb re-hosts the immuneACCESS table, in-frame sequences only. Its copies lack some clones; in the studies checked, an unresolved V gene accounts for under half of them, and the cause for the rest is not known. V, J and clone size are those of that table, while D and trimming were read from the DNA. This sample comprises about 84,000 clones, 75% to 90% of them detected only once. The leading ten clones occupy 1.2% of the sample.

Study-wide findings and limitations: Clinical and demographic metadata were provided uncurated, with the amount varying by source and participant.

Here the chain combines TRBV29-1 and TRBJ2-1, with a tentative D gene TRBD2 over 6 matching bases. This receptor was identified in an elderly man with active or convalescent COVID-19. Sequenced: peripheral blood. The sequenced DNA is TGCAGCGTGCCAACCGGGAGCTCCTACAATGAGCAGTTCTTC. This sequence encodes CSVPTGSSYNEQFF.